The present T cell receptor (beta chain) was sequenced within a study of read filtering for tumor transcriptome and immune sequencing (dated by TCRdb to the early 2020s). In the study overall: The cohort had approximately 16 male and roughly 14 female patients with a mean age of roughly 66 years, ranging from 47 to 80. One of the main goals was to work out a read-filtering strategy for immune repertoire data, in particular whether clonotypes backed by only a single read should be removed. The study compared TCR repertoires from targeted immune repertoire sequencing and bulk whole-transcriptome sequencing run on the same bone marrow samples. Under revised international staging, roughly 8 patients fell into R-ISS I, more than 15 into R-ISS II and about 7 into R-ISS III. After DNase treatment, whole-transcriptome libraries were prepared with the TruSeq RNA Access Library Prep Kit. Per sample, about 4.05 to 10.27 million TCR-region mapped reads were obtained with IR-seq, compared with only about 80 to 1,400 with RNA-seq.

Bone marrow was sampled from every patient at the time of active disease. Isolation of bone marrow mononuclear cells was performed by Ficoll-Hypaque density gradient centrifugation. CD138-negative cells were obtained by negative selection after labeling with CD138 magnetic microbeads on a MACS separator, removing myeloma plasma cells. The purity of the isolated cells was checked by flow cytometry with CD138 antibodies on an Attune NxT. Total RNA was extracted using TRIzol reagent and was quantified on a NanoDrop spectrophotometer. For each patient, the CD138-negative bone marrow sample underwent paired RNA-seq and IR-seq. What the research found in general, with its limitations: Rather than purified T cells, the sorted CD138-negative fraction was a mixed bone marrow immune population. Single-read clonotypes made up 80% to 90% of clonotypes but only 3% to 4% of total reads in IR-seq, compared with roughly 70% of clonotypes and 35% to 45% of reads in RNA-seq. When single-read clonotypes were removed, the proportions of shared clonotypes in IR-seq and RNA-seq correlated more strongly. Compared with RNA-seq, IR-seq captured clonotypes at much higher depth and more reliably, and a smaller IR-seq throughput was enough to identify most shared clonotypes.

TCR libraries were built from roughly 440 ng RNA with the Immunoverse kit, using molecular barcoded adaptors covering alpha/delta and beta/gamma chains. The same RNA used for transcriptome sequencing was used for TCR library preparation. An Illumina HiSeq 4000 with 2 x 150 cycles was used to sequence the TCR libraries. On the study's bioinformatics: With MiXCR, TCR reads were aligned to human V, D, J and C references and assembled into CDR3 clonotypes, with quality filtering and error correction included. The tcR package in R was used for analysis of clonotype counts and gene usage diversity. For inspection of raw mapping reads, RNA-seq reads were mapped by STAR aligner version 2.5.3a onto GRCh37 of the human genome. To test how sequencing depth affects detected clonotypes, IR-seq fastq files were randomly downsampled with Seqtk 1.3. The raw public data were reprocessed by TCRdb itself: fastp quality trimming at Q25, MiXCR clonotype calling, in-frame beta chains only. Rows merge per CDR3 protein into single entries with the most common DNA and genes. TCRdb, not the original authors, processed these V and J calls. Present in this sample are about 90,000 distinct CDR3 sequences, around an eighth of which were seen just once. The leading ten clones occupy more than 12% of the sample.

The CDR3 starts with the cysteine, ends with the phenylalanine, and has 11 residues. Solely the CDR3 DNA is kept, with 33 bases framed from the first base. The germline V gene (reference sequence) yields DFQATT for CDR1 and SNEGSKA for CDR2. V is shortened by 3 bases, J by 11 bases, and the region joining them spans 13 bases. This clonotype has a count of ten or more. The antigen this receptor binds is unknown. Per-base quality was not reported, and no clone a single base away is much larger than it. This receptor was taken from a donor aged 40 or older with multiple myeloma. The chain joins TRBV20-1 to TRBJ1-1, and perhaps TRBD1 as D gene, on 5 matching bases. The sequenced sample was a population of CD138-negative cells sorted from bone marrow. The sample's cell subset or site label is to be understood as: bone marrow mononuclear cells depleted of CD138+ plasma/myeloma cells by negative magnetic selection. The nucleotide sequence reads TGCAGTGCTAGTCAGGGCTCAGGGGCTTTCTTT. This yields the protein CSASQGSGAFF.